This T cell receptor (beta chain) emerged from a study of blood T cell repertoires in COVID-19. Study summary: Sources were T cells, B-cell-depleted T cells, or PBMCs; the material itself was cDNA or gDNA.

Data came from immunoSEQ multiplex PCR; TCRdb stores just in-frame clones and leaves some out. Of some 210,000 clones detected, 90% to 95% appear once; the ten largest clones hold roughly 1.2%. The CDR3 length is 16 residues. V shed 2 bases and J 7 bases; nucleotides not matched to a gene: 10. CDR1 and CDR2 (germline): SGHTA, FQGNSA. The receptor's source is a man in his thirties or forties with acute or convalescent COVID-19. V usage is TRBV7-2 and J usage is TRBJ2-1, with 8 bases identical to TRBD2. The source material was peripheral blood. CDR3 loop: CASSLPGTRPRNEQFF. The CDR3 nucleotides read TGTGCCAGCAGCTTACCGGGGACTAGACCCCGAAATGAGCAGTTCTTC.